This note documents a single T cell receptor (beta chain) sequence. The entry originates in a study of monozygotic twins with inflammatory bowel disease. TCRdb reworked the 5' RACE reads into one entry per CDR3 protein, no DNA. This sample's clone table lists over 130,000 distinct CDR3 sequences. CDR1 is DFQATT and CDR2 is SNEGSKA in the germline V gene (reference sequence). The CDR3 is 14 amino acids. The sample consisted of blood. The chain combines TRBV20-1 with TRBJ2-5; checking the TCRdb D call of TRBD1 is not possible without DNA. This clonotype was sampled from a human donor with ulcerative colitis or Crohn's disease, or a healthy co-twin of an affected twin (not recorded which). CDR3 region: CSASSGGLRETQYF.